Below, 8 T cell receptor beta chains from the same sample are listed, as sequenced in a study of cytomegalovirus exposure and HLA in healthy donors. Sequencing was performed with immunoSEQ multiplex PCR; in TCRdb, only in-frame clones are kept and a portion is missing. Seen here are roughly 60,000 clones, about 91% observed once, and the top ten hold 2% to 2.5%. The sample comprised PBMCs. Receptors were obtained from a woman between 25 and 40 years old in good health and CMV-seronegative.

The chain couples TRBV9 to TRBJ2-3; 7 bases are a match to TRBD2. The CDR3 totals 18 residues. Losses at the gene ends were 3 bases for V and 6 bases for J; bases not matched to a gene: 19. The germline gives CDR1 SGDLS, CDR2 YYNGEE. Here the CDR3 reads CASSATQGGLAAPDTQYF. CDR3 coding DNA: TGTGCCAGCAGCGCCACCCAAGGCGGTCTAGCGGCCCCGGATACGCAGTATTTT.

V is TRBV7-8 and J is TRBJ2-3; 9 bases fit TRBD2. This CDR3 region has 16 residues. Germline CDR1 is SGHVS and CDR2 is FQNEAQ. Unmatched junction bases numbered 6, after V lost 1 base and J lost 4 bases. In DNA form, the CDR3 reads TGTGCCAGCAGCTTAGGGGTAGCGGGAGAGTCAGATACGCAGTATTTT. This translates into CASSLGVAGESDTQYF.

V and J are TRBV4-2 and TRBJ1-1; 7 bases are shared with TRBD1. The V gene end was trimmed by 4 bases and the J gene end by 5 bases; junction bases not matched to a gene: 7. CDR1 and CDR2 (germline): LGHNA, YNFKEQ. This CDR3 spans 14 amino acids. The DNA for the CDR3 is TGTGCCAGCAGCCCGTTGAGGGACAGAACTGAAGCTTTCTTT. Protein product: CASSPLRDRTEAFF.

The chain has TRBV5-1 and TRBJ2-1; 7 bases align to TRBD2. CDR3 length equals 15 residues. The junction had 9 bases not matched to a gene; V was cut back by 2 bases and J by 7 bases. CDR1 and CDR2 (germline): SGHRS, YFSETQ. In DNA form, the CDR3 reads TGCGCCAGCAGCTTAACAACTAGCGCCGGAAATGAGCAGTTCTTC. Encoded protein: CASSLTTSAGNEQFF.

The V call is TRBV4-2, the J call TRBJ1-3; D ambiguous. V was pared by 3 bases and J by 4 bases, with 16 bases between. The CDR3 extends over 16 amino acids. Germline V gene data show CDR1 as LGHNA and CDR2 as YNFKEQ. In nucleotides, the CDR3 is TGTGCCAGCAGCCAGGGCCCCATGGGCTCAGGAAACACCATATATTTT. Translating it yields CASSQGPMGSGNTIYF.

The chain uses TRBV28 and TRBJ2-7, with TRBD2 identical over 9 bases. Germline trimming cut 6 bases from V and 4 bases from J; bases unmatched to any gene: 7. From germline, CDR1 is MDHEN and CDR2 SYDVKM. This CDR3 has 14 amino acids. The CDR3: CASSNPGLAYEQYF. In DNA, the CDR3 is TGTGCCAGCAGCAATCCGGGACTAGCTTACGAGCAGTACTTC.

The chain employs TRBV15 and TRBJ1-2; tentatively, D is TRBD1 (5 bases). This CDR3 has 14 amino acids. V lost 5 bases, J lost 5 bases, and 15 bases lay in between. Germline V gives CDR1 LNHNV, CDR2 YYDKDF (reference sequence). The CDR3: CATSLKEQAYGYTF. As DNA, the CDR3 is TGTGCCACCAGCCTAAAGGAACAGGCTTATGGCTACACCTTC.

The chain couples TRBV27 to TRBJ1-1; the match to TRBD1 covers 8 bases. J gave up 4 bases and V 3 bases, and 10 bases lay outside the gene matches. The CDR3 contains 16 residues. Per the germline V gene, CDR1 is MNHEY and CDR2 is SMNVEV (reference sequence). For the CDR3, the DNA is TGTGCCAGCAGTTTTCAGGGGGCGAGGGTGGGCACTGAAGCTTTCTTT. As protein: CASSFQGARVGTEAFF.